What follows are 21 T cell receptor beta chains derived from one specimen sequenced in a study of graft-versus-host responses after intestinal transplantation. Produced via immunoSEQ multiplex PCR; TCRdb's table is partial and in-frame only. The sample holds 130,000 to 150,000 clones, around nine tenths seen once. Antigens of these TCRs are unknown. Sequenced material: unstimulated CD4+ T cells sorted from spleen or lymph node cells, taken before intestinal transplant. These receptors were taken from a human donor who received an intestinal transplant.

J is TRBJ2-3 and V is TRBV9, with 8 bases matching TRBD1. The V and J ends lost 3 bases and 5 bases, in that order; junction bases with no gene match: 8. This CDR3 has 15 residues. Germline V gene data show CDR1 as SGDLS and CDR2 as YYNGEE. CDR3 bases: TGTGCCAGCAGCGATTTTGACAGGGGAGTAGATACGCAGTATTTT. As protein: CASSDFDRGVDTQYF.

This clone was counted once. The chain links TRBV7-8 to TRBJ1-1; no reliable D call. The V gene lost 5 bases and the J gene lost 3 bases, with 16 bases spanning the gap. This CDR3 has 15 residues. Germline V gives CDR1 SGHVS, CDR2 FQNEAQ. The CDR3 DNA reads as TGTGCCAGCAGCCCCCAGAGTGTTGGAGACACTGAAGCTTTCTTT. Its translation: CASSPQSVGDTEAFF.

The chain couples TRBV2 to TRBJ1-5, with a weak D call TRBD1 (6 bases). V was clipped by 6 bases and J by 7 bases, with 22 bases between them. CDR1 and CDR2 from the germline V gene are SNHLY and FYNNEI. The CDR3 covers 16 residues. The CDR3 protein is CASRKTLTGFEQPQHF. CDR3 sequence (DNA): TGTGCCAGCAGAAAGACCCTGACAGGTTTTGAACAGCCCCAGCATTTT. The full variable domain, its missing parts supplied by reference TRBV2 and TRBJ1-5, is EPEVTQTPSHQVTQMGQEVILRCVPISNHLYFYWYRQILGQKVEFLVSFYNNEISEKSEIFDDQFSVERPDGSNFTLKIRSTKLEDSAMYFCASRKTLTGFEQPQHFGDGTRLSIL.

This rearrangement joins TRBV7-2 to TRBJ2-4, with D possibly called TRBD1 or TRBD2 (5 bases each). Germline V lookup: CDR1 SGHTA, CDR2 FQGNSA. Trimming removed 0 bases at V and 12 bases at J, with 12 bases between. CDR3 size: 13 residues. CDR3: CASSLAGLANQYF. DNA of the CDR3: TGTGCCAGCAGCTTAGCGGGGCTAGCAAATCAGTACTTC.

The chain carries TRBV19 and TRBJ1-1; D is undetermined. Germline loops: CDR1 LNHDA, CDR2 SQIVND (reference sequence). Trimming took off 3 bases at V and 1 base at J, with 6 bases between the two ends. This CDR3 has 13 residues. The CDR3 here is CASSIFRNTEAFF. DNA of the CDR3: TGTGCCAGTAGTATTTTCAGGAACACTGAAGCTTTCTTT.

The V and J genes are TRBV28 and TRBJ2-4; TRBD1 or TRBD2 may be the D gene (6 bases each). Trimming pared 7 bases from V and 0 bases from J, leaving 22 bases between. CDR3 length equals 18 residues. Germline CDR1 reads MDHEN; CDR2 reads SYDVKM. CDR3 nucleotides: TGTGCCAGCACCGAGGGGCAGCGAGGGGGGCTAGCCAAAAACATTCAGTACTTC. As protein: CASTEGQRGGLAKNIQYF.

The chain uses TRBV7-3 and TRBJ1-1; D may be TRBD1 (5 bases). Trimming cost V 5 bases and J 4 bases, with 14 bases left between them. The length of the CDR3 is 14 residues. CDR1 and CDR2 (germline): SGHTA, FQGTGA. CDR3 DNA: TGTGCCAGCAGCCCCGATGGGGCCAGCACTGAAGCTTTCTTT. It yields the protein CASSPDGASTEAFF.

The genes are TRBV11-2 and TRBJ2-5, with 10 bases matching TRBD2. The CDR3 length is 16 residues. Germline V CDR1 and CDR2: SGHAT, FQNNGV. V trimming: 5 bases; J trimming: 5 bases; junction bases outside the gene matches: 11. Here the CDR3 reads CASSPLLAGEGETQYF. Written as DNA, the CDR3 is TGTGCCAGCAGCCCACTTCTAGCGGGAGAGGGGGAGACCCAGTACTTC.

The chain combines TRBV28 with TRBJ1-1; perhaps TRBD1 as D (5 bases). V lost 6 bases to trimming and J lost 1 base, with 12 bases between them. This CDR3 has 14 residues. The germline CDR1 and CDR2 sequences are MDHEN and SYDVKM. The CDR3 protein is CASSRGGANTEAFF. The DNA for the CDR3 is TGTGCCAGCAGCCGTGGCGGGGCGAACACTGAAGCTTTCTTT.

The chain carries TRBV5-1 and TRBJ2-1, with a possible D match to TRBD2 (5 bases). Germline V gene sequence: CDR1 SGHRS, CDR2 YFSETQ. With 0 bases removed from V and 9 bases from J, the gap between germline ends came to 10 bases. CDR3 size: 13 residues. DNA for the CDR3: TGCGCCAGCAGCTTGGGACTATTTAGTGAGCAGTTCTTC. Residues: CASSLGLFSEQFF.

CDR3 nucleotides: TGTGCCAGCAGTGTACGACAGGGGGGGAACACTGAAGCTTTCTTT. It yields the protein CASSVRQGGNTEAFF. V is TRBV6-1 and J is TRBJ1-1; 9 nucleotides match TRBD1. This CDR3 is built from 15 residues. The V gene end was trimmed by 4 bases and the J gene end by 1 base; junction bases not matched to a gene: 4. CDR1 MNHNS and CDR2 SASEGT come from the germline V gene.

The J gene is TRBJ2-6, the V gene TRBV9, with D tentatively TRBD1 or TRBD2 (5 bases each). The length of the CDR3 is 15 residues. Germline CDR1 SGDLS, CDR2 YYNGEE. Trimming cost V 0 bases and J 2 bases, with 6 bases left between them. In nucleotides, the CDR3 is TGTGCCAGCAGCGTAGCGGGGCCTGGGGCCAACGTCCTGACTTTC. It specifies CASSVAGPGANVLTF.

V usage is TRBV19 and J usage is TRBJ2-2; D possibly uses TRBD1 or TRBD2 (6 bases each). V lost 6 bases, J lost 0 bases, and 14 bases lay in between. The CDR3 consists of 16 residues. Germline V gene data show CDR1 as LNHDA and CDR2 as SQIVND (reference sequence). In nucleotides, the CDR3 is TGTGCCAGTAGATTGGGGGGCAGCTCGAACACCGGGGAGCTGTTTTTT. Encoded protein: CASRLGGSSNTGELFF. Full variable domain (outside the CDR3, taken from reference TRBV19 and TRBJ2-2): DGGITQSPKYLFRKEGQNVTLSCEQNLNHDAMYWYRQDPGQGLRLIYYSQIVNDFQKGDIAEGYSVSREKKESFPLTVTSAQKNPTAFYLCASRLGGSSNTGELFFGEGSRLTVL.

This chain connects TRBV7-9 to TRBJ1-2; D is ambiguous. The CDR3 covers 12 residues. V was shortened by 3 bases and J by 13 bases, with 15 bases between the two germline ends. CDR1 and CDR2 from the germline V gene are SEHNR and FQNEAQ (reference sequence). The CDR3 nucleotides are TGTGCCAGCAGCTTTGGGCGCGATGATCGCACCTTC. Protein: CASSFGRDDRTF.

CDR3 sequence reads: CASSLGAGTGAYEQYF. CDR3 DNA sequence: TGCGCCAGCAGCTTGGGGGCCGGGACAGGGGCCTACGAGCAGTACTTC. This rearrangement joins TRBV5-1 to TRBJ2-7, with 10 bases fitting TRBD1. The trim removed 0 bases at V and 2 bases at J, leaving 5 bases unmatched. CDR1 SGHRS and CDR2 YFSETQ come from the germline V gene. This CDR3 has 16 residues.

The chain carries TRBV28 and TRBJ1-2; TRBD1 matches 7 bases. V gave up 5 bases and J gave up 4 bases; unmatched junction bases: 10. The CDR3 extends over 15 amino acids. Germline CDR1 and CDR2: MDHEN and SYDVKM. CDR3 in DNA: TGTGCCAGCAGTGGGGAGACAGGGCTGTTCTATGGCTACACCTTC. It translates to CASSGETGLFYGYTF.

CDR3 loop: CASSSTGVGNTIYF. The CDR3 DNA reads TGTGCCAGTAGTTCGACAGGGGTAGGAAACACCATATATTTT. The J gene is TRBJ1-3, the V gene TRBV19, with 8 bases lining up with TRBD1. The length of the CDR3 is 14 residues. CDR1 is LNHDA and CDR2 is SQIVND in the germline V gene (reference sequence). V shed 5 bases and J 4 bases; nucleotides not matched to a gene: 4.

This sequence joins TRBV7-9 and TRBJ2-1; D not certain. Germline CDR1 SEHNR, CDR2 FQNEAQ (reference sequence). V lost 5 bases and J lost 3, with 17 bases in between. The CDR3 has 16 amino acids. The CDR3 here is CASSHLVTDHYNEQFF. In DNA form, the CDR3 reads TGTGCCAGCAGCCACCTTGTCACGGACCACTACAATGAGCAGTTCTTC.

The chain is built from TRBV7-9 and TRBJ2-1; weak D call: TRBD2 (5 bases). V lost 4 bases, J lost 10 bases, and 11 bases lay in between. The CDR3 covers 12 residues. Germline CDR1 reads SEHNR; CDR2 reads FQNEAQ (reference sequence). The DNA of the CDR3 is TGTGCCAGCAGCTCCGACGGAGGAGAGCAGTTCTTC. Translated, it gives CASSSDGGEQFF. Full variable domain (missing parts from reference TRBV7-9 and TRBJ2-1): DTGVSQNPRHKITKRGQNVTFRCDPISEHNRLYWYRQTLGQGPEFLTYFQNEAQLEKSRLLSDRFSAERPKGSFSTLEIQRTEQGDSAMYLCASSSDGGEQFFGPGTRLTVL.

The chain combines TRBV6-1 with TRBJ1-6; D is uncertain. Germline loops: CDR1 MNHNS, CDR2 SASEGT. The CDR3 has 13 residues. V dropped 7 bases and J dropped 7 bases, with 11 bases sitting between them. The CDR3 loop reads CASKSVLNSPLHF. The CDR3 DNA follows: TGTGCCAGCAAATCCGTCTTAAATTCACCCCTCCACTTT.

CDR3 residues: CASSRLDRDRDEQYF. In DNA form, the CDR3 reads TGTGCCAGCAGTCGTCTGGACAGGGACCGTGACGAGCAGTACTTC. V is TRBV6-5 and J is TRBJ2-5; TRBD1 agrees at 8 bases. The end of the DNA fits TRBJ2-7 better, so the J call may be wrong. Germline loops: CDR1 MNHEY, CDR2 SVGAGI. CDR3 size: 15 residues.